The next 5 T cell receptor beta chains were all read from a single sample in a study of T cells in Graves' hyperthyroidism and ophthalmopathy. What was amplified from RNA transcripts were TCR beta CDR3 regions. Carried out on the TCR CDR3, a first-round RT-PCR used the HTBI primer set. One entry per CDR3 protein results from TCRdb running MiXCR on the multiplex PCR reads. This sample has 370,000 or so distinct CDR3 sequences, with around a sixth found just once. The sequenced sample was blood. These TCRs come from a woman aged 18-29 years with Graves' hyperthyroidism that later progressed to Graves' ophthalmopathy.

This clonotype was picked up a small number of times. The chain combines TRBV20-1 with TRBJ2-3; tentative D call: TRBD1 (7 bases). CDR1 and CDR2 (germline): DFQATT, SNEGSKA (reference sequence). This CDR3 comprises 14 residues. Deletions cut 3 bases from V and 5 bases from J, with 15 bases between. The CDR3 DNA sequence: TGCAGTGCTAGTGAGCAGGGGGGCTTAGATACGCAGTATTTT. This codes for CSASEQGGLDTQYF.

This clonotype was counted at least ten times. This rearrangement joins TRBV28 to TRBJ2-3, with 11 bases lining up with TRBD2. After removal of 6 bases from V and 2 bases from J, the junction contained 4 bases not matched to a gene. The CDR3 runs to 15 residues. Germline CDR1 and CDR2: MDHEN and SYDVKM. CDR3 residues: CASRGLADSTDTQYF. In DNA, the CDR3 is TGTGCCAGCAGGGGACTAGCGGACTCCACAGATACGCAGTATTTT.

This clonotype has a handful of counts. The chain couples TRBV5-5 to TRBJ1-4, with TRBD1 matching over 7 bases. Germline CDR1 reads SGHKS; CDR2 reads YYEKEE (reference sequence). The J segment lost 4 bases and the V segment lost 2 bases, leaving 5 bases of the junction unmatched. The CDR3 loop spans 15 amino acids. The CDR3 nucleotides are TGTGCCAGCAGCTTTGTGCGGGACAGTAATGAAAAACTGTTTTTT. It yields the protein CASSFVRDSNEKLFF.

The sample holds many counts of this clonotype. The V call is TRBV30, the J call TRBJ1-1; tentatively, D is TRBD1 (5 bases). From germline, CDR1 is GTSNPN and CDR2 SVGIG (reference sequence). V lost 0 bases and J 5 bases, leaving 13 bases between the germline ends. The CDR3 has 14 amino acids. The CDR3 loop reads CAWSVPGGTTEAFF. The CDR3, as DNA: TGTGCCTGGAGTGTACCGGGGGGAACGACTGAAGCTTTCTTT.

CDR3 DNA sequence: TGTGCCAGCAGCTTAGTACAGGGAAAAGAGACCCAGTACTTC. Amino acids: CASSLVQGKETQYF. J is TRBJ2-5 and V is TRBV7-9; D perhaps matches TRBD1 (6 bases). The CDR3 sequence is 14 residues long. The V end was cut by 1 base, the J end by 3 bases, with 9 bases between. CDR1 and CDR2 from the germline V gene are SEHNR and FQNEAQ (reference sequence).